Presented here are 16 T cell receptor beta chains from one specimen sequenced in a study of regulatory T cells in long-lasting Graves disease. Arm-PCR of CDR3 regions and iRepertoire HTBI primers were used to build TCR beta libraries. TCRdb ran MiXCR on the multiplex PCR reads and lists one entry per CDR3 protein. The data show over 500,000 distinct CDR3 sequences, about 16% seen once. This sample's time point: newly diagnosed GD, antithyroid drugs for less than 3 months. Scientists built the TCR library using RNA that was extracted from PBMCs. These data were also reused for a study on T cells in Graves' hyperthyroidism and ophthalmopathy.

The sequences come from peripheral blood mononuclear cells (PBMCs), collected at new diagnosis, from a patient treated with antithyroid drugs. The receptors were gathered from a man aged 18 to 29 with Graves disease.

Concerning this clonotype itself: One base away lies a much larger clone, so this may be a sequencing read error. The genes are TRBV27 and TRBJ2-7; no reliable D call. CDR3 length equals 11 residues. The V end lost 3 bases, the J end lost 9 bases, and 9 bases lay between the germline ends. Germline V lookup: CDR1 MNHEY, CDR2 SMNVEV (reference sequence). The CDR3 loop reads CASSFGLGQYF. CDR3 nucleotides: TGTGCCAGCAGTTTCGGGTTAGGGCAGTACTTC.

CDR3 region: CASSVGQGGLGGRPGELFF. CDR3 sequence (DNA): TGTGCCAGCAGTGTGGGACAGGGTGGACTAGGGGGAAGGCCCGGGGAGCTGTTTTTT. This chain joins TRBV6-1 and TRBJ2-2, with 9 bases that match TRBD1. The CDR3 has 19 residues. Germline CDR1 MNHNS, CDR2 SASEGT. V gave up 4 bases and J gave up 6 bases; unmatched junction bases: 18.

The rearrangement joins TRBV3-1 to TRBJ2-7; 12 nucleotides match TRBD2. The CDR3 loop spans 14 amino acids. The junction had 7 bases not matched to a gene; V was cut back by 9 bases and J by 4 bases. In germline, CDR1 is LGHDT, CDR2 YNNKEL (reference sequence). The CDR3 nucleotides are TGTGCCAGTAGTGCTAGCGGGAGGGGGTACGAGCAGTACTTC. The encoded protein is CASSASGRGYEQYF.

This clonotype was counted once. A much larger clone differs by one base, so this may be a read error. The conserved closing phenylalanine or tryptophan is absent in this CDR3, likely reflecting a read error. The chain uses TRBV12-3 or TRBV12-4 and TRBJ1-4, with D unresolved. The CDR3 runs to 12 residues. V was cut by 1 base and J by 10 bases, with 7 bases left in between. The CDR3 coding sequence is TGTGCCAGCAGTTTAGTATTTGGAAAACTGTTTTCT. Its translation is CASSLVFGKLFS.

The chain has TRBV20-1 and TRBJ1-4; weak D call: TRBD1 (5 bases). CDR3 size: 14 residues. Germline CDR1 reads DFQATT; CDR2 reads SNEGSKA (reference sequence). Trimming removed 7 bases at V and 8 bases at J, with 20 bases between. CDR3: CSGLIREGREKLFF. The CDR3 nucleotides read TGCAGTGGACTTATCAGGGAAGGTCGGGAAAAACTGTTTTTT.

The genes are TRBV29-1 and TRBJ1-1, with D tentatively TRBD1 (5 bases). The CDR3 covers 13 residues. Germline values: CDR1 SQVTM, CDR2 ANQGSEA. Deletions cut 1 base from V and 6 bases from J, with 12 bases between. CDR3 amino acids: CSVEGGREAEAFF. CDR3 DNA: TGCAGCGTTGAAGGGGGCAGGGAGGCTGAAGCTTTCTTT. Based on the CDR3 plus reference TRBV29-1 and TRBJ1-1, the full variable domain is SAVISQKPSRDICQRGTSLTIQCQVDSQVTMMFWYRQQPGQSLTLIATANQGSEATYESGFVIDKFPISRPNLTFSTLTVSNMSPEDSSIYLCSVEGGREAEAFFGQGTRLTVV.

This clonotype was detected only a few times. J is TRBJ1-2 and V is TRBV13; 12 positions agree with TRBD1. J lost 8 bases, V lost 2 bases, and 9 bases had no gene match. In germline, CDR1 is PRHDT, CDR2 FYEKMQ (reference sequence). The CDR3 runs 16 residues. This CDR3 reads CASSLKGTGGVLGYTF. CDR3 coding DNA: TGTGCCAGCAGCTTAAAAGGGACAGGGGGCGTCTTAGGCTACACCTTC.

This clonotype was counted ten times or more. The rearrangement links TRBV30 to TRBJ2-5, with D unresolved. V dropped 2 bases and J dropped 4 bases, with 8 bases sitting between them. Germline assignment: CDR1 GTSNPN and CDR2 SVGIG (reference sequence). The CDR3 length is 12 residues. The CDR3 spells CAWSPTRETQYF. For the CDR3, the DNA is TGTGCCTGGAGTCCCACAAGAGAGACCCAGTACTTC.

In this sample, this clonotype turned up a few times. This chain uses TRBV19 with TRBJ2-1; 7 bases agree with TRBD1. Germline CDR1 and CDR2: LNHDA and SQIVND (reference sequence). Losses at the gene ends were 4 bases for V and 1 base for J; bases not matched to a gene: 4. This CDR3 contains 15 residues. This chain's CDR3 is CASSNRDSSYNEQFF. In nucleotides, the CDR3 is TGTGCCAGTAGTAACCGGGACAGTTCCTACAATGAGCAGTTCTTC.

This clonotype showed up many times. The CDR3 sequence: CASSLTQQGGYEKLFF. The CDR3 coding sequence is TGTGCCAGCAGCCTTACCCAACAGGGAGGCTATGAAAAACTGTTTTTT. The chain links TRBV12-3 or TRBV12-4 to TRBJ1-4, with D tentatively TRBD1 (6 bases). Trimming stripped 6 bases from V and 6 bases from J, with 20 bases between. The CDR3 covers 16 residues.

This rearrangement joins TRBV5-6 to TRBJ1-5, with TRBD1 matching over 9 bases. Looked up from germline, CDR1 is SGHDT and CDR2 is YYEEEE. With 4 bases clipped from V and 2 bases from J, the junction kept 16 bases outside the gene matches. The CDR3 runs to 19 residues. The CDR3, as DNA: TGTGCCAGCAGCCGCACCTCCGGGACAGGGATTTACGGCAATCAGCCCCAGCATTTT. The encoded protein is CASSRTSGTGIYGNQPQHF.

This sequence joins TRBV6-1 and TRBJ2-3; tentative D call: TRBD2 (5 bases). Germline CDR1 MNHNS, CDR2 SASEGT. V lost 8 bases, J lost 13 bases, and 22 bases lay in between. The CDR3 length is 13 residues. In DNA, the CDR3 is TGTGCCAGCGCGAGGCCCGAGGACCGGCGGGAGTATTTT. Residues: CASARPEDRREYF.

This clonotype was seen ten or more times. The chain links TRBV6-2 or TRBV6-3 to TRBJ2-7; maybe TRBD2 (6 bases). The CDR3 consists of 12 residues. The V gene lost 6 bases and the J gene lost 11 bases, with 17 bases spanning the gap. Per the germline V gene, CDR1 is MNHEY and CDR2 is SVGEGT. CDR3: CASSVRGSQKYF. The CDR3 nucleotides are TGTGCCAGCAGCGTCCGGGGGTCTCAGAAGTACTTC.

The rearrangement uses TRBV29-1 and TRBJ2-3; D is unclear. The CDR3 length is 12 residues. Germline assignment: CDR1 SQVTM and CDR2 ANQGSEA. V lost 8 bases to trimming and J lost 4 bases, with 13 bases between them. The CDR3 sequence: CSSRARADTQYF. The CDR3, as DNA: TGCAGCTCTAGAGCTAGAGCAGATACGCAGTATTTT.

The sample holds many counts of this clonotype. The V gene is TRBV27, the J gene TRBJ1-5; D is undetermined. Between the trimmed V and J ends, which lost 5 bases and 0 bases, there was a span of 8 bases. CDR1 and CDR2 (germline): MNHEY, SMNVEV (reference sequence). CDR3 length equals 14 residues. In DNA form, the CDR3 reads TGTGCCAGCAGTCCTCTCGATAGCAATCAGCCCCAGCATTTT. This sequence encodes CASSPLDSNQPQHF.

The count of this clonotype is one. This chain uses TRBV5-1 with TRBJ1-4; no clear D. The CDR3 totals 18 residues. Deletions cut 4 bases from V and 0 bases from J, with 19 bases between. Germline V lookup: CDR1 SGHRS, CDR2 YFSETQ. As DNA, the CDR3 is TGCGCCAGCAGCGTCCGGGCCAGTGCAGTCACAACTAATGAAAAACTGTTTTTT. The encoded protein is CASSVRASAVTTNEKLFF.